These 3 T cell receptor beta chains came from one sample sequenced in a study of CD8 T cells in ankylosing spondylitis. Study conclusions and caveats: What seemed typical of ankylosing spondylitis blood was a TCR beta motif built from about 8 highly homologous variants.

TCRdb ran MiXCR on the 5' RACE reads and lists one entry per CDR3 protein. The table lists about 500,000 distinct CDR3 sequences, 9.5% to 15% of them singletons. No cognate antigen is known for these TCRs. Sequenced sample: blood, either unsorted or a sorted T cell fraction (not recorded which). The receptors stem from a male donor with ankylosing spondylitis.

V gene TRBV2 combines with J gene TRBJ1-1, with D possibly being TRBD1 (5 bases). CDR3 size: 11 residues. The germline V and J ends were trimmed by 8 bases and 11 bases, with 15 bases remaining between them. Per germline, CDR1 SNHLY and CDR2 FYNNEI. CDR3 loop: CASWEEGRAFF. The CDR3 DNA follows: TGTGCCAGCTGGGAGGAGGGGAGGGCTTTCTTT.

This clonotype was observed a few times. The CDR3 spells CASRSGTGPYEQYF. As DNA, the CDR3 is TGTGCCAGCAGATCCGGGACAGGGCCGTACGAGCAGTACTTC. The chain is built from TRBV2 and TRBJ2-7, with 9 positions matching TRBD1. Trimming cost V 6 bases and J 4 bases; bases outside gene matches: 7. CDR1 and CDR2 from the germline V gene are SNHLY and FYNNEI. The CDR3 contains 14 residues.

This clonotype was observed a handful of times. The chain carries TRBV7-2 and TRBJ2-1; 13 positions match TRBD2. V trimming: 0 bases; J trimming: 6 bases; junction bases outside the gene matches: 2. This CDR3 contains 16 residues. Per the germline V gene, CDR1 is SGHTA and CDR2 is FQGNSA. As DNA, the CDR3 is TGTGCCAGCAGCTTAGCGGGACTAGCGGGGATCAATGAGCAGTTCTTC. Protein: CASSLAGLAGINEQFF.